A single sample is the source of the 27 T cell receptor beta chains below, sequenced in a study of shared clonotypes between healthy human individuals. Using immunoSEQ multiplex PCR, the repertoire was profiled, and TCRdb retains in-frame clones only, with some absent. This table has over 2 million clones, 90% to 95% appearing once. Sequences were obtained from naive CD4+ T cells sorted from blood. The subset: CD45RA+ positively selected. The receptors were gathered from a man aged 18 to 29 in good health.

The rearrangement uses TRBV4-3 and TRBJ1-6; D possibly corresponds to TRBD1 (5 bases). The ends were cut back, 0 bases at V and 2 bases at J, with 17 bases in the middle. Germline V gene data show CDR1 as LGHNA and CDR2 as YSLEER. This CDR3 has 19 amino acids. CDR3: CASSQDVLQGRPYNSPLHF. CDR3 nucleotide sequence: TGCGCCAGCAGCCAAGATGTATTGCAGGGCAGGCCCTATAATTCACCCCTCCACTTT.

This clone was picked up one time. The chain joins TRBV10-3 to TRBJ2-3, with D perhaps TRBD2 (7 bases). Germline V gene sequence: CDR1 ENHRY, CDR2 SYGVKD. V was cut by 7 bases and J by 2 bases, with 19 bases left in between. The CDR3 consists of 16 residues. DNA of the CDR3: TGTGCCATCAACGGGGCGGCGGGGGCTAACACAGATACGCAGTATTTT. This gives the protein CAINGAAGANTDTQYF.

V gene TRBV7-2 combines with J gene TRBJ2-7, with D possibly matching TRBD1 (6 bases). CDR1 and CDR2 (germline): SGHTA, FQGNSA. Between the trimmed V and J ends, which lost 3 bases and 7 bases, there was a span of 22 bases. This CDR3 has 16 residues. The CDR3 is CASSFRGGTGRKEQYF. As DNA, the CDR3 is TGTGCCAGCAGCTTCCGTGGTGGCACAGGGCGTAAGGAGCAGTACTTC. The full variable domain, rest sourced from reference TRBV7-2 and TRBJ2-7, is GAGVSQSPSNKVTEKGKDVELRCDPISGHTALYWYRQSLGQGLEFLIYFQGNSAPDKSGLPSDRFSAERTGGSVSTLTIQRTQQEDSAVYLCASSFRGGTGRKEQYFGPGTRLTVT.

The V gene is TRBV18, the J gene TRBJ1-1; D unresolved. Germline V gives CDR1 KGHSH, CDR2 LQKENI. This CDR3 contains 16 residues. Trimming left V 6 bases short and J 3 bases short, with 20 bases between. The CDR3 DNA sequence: TGTGCCAGCTCCCTAAGGCGAGGGAATAAGGACACTGAAGCTTTCTTT. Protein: CASSLRRGNKDTEAFF.

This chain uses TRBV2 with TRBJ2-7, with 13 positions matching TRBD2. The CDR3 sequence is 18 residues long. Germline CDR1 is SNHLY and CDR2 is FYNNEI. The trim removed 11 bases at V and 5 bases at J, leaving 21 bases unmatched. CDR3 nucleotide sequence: TGTGCCGCAAGTGTGGGCCCAGGACTAGCGGGAGTAGGCGACGAGCAGTACTTC. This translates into CAASVGPGLAGVGDEQYF.

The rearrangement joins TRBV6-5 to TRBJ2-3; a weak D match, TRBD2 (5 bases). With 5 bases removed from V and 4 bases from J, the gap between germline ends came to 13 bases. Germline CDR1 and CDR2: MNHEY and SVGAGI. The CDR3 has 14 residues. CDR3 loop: CASSIAKKADTQYF. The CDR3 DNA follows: TGTGCCAGCAGTATAGCGAAAAAGGCAGATACGCAGTATTTT.

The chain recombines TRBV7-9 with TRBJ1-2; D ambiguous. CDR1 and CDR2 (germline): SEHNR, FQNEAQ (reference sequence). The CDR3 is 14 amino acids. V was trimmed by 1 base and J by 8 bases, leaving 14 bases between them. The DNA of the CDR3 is TGTGCCAGCAGCTTAGTTCCGTGGGCAGAGGGCTACACCTTC. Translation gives CASSLVPWAEGYTF.

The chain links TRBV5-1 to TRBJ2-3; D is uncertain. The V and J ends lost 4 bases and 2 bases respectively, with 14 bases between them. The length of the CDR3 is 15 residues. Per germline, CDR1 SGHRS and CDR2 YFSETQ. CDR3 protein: CASSSRQSYTDTQYF. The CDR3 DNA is TGCGCCAGCAGCAGTAGACAATCCTACACAGATACGCAGTATTTT.

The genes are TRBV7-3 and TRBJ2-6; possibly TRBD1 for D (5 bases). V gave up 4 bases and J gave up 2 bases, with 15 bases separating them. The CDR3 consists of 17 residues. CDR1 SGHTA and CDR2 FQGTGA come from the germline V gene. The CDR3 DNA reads TGTGCCAGCAGCTCAGACCGCCAGGGCACTGGGGCCAACGTCCTGACTTTC. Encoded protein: CASSSDRQGTGANVLTF.

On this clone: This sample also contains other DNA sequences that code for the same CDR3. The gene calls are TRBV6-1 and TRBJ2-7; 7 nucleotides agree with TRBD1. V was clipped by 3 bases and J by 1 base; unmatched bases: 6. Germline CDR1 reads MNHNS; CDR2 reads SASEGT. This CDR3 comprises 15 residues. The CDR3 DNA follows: TGTGCCAGCAGTGAGAGGGGGCAGGCTTCCTACGAGCAGTACTTC. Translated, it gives CASSERGQASYEQYF.

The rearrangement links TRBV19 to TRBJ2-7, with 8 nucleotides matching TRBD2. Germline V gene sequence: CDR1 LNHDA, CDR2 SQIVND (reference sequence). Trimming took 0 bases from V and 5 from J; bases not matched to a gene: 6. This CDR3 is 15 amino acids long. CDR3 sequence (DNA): TGTGCCAGTAGTATAGATCGCGGGAGGATCAACGAGCAGTACTTC. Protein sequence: CASSIDRGRINEQYF.

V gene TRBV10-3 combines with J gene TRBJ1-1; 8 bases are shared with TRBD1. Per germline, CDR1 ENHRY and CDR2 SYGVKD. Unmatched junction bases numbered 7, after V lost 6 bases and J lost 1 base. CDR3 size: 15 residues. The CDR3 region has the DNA TGTGCCATCAGGGGACAGGCTAATCCGAACACTGAAGCTTTCTTT. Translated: CAIRGQANPNTEAFF.

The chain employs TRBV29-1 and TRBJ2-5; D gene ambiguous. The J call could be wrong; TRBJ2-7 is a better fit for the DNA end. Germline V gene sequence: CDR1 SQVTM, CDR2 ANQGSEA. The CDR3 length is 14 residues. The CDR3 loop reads CSVEGDTFPYEQYF. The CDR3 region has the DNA TGCAGCGTTGAAGGTGACACATTCCCCTACGAGCAGTACTTC.

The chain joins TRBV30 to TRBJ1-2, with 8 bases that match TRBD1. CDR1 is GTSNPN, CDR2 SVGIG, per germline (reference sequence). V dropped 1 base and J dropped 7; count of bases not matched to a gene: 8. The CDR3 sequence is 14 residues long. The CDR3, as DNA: TGTGCCTGGAGTGGCGGGGCAGGGGGCTTTGGCTACACCTTC. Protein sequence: CAWSGGAGGFGYTF.

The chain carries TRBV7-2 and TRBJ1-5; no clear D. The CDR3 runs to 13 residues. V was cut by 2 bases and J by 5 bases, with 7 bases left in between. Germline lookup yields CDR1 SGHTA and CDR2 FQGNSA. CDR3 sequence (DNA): TGTGCCAGCAGCTTATTTCAGGATCAGCCCCAGCATTTT. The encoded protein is CASSLFQDQPQHF.

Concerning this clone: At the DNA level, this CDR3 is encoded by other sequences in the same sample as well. CDR3 in amino acids: CASSLLSTEAFF. DNA for the CDR3: TGTGCCAGCAGCTTACTAAGTACTGAAGCTTTCTTT. This sequence joins TRBV11-2 and TRBJ1-1; the D is unclear. The CDR3 sequence is 12 residues long. Germline-derived CDR1 and CDR2 are SGHAT and FQNNGV. The germline V and J ends were trimmed by 2 bases and 5 bases, with 6 bases remaining between them.

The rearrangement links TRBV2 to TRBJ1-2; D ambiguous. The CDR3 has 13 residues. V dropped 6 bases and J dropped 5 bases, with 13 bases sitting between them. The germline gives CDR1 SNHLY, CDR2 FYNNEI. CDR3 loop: CASRESESYGYTF. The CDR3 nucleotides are TGTGCCAGCAGGGAATCCGAGAGTTATGGCTACACCTTC.

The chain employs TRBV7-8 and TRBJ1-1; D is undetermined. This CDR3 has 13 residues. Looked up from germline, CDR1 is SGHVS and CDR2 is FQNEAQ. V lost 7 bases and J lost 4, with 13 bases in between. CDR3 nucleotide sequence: TGTGCCAGCACCTCCGGGGTTCCCACTGAAGCTTTCTTT. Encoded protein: CASTSGVPTEAFF. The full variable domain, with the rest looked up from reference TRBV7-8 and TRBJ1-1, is GAGVSQSPRYKVAKRGQDVALRCDPISGHVSLFWYQQALGQGPEFLTYFQNEAQLDKSGLPSDRFFAERPEGSVSTLKIQRTQQEDSAVYLCASTSGVPTEAFFGQGTRLTVV.

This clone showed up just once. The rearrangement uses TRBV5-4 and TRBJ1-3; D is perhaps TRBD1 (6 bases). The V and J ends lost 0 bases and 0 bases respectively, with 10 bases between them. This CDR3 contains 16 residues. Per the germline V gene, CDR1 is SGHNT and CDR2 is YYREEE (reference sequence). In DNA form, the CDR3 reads TGTGCCAGCAGCTTGGGACGGACAGACTCTGGAAACACCATATATTTT. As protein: CASSLGRTDSGNTIYF.

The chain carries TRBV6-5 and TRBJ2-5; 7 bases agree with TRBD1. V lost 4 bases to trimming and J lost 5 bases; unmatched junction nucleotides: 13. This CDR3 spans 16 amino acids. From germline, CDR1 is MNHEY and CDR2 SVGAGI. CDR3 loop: CASSFRTGFSSETQYF. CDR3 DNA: TGTGCCAGCAGTTTCCGGACAGGCTTCTCCTCGGAGACCCAGTACTTC.

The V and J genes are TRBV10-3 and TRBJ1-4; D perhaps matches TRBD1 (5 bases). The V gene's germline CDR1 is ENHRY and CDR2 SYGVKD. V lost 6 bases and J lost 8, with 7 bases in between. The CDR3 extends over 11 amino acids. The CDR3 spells CAIREGEKLFF. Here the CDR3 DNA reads TGTGCCATCAGGGAGGGGGAAAAACTGTTTTTT.

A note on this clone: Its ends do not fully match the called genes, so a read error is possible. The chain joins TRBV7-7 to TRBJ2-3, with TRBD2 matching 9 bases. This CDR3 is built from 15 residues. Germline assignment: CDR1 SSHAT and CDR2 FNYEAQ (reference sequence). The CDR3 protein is CASSFSSGGTDTQYF. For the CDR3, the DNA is TGTGCTAGCAGCTTTTCTAGCGGGGGCACAGATACGCAGTATTTT. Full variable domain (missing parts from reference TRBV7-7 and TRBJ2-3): GAGVSQSPRYKVTKRGQDVTLRCDPISSHATLYWYQQALGQGPEFLTYFNYEAQPDKSGLPSDRFSAERPEGSISTLTIQRTEQRDSAMYRCASSFSSGGTDTQYFGPGTRLTVL.

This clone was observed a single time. The CDR3 bases are TGTGCCACCATCAGGGTGCAGGGGGCCACTGAAGCTTTCTTT. It codes for CATIRVQGATEAFF. The chain links TRBV10-3 to TRBJ1-1, with 8 bases matching TRBD1. CDR1 is ENHRY, CDR2 SYGVKD, per germline. The ends lost 10 bases at V and 4 bases at J; junction bases unmatched: 11. The CDR3 consists of 14 residues.

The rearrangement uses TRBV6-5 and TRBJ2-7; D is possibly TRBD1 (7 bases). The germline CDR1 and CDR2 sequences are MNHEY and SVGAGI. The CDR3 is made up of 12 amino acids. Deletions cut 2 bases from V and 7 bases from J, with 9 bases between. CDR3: CASSYAGGEQYF. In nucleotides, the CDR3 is TGTGCCAGCAGTTACGCAGGGGGGGAGCAGTACTTC.

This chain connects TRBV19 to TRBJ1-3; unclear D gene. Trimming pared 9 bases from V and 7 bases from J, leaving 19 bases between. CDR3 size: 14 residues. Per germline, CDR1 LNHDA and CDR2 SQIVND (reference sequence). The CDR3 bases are TGTGCCAGCCAGCGAGAGGGAAAGACGAACACCATATATTTT. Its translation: CASQREGKTNTIYF.

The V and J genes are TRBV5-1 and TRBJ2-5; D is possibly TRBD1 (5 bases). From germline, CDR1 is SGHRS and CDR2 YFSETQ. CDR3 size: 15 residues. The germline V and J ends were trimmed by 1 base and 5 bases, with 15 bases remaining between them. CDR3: CASSLTRGPGETQYF. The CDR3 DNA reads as TGCGCCAGCAGCTTGACAAGGGGCCCCGGGGAGACCCAGTACTTC.

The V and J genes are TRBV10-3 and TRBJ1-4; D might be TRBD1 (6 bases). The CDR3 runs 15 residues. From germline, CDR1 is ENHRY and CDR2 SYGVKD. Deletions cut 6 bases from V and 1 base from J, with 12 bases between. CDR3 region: CAISLTQGTNEKLFF. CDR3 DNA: TGTGCCATCAGCCTAACACAGGGAACTAATGAAAAACTGTTTTTT.